Shown below are 32 T cell receptor beta chains from a single sample sequenced in a study of CD8+CD57+ T cells in acquired aplastic anemia. Whoever was chosen for sequencing had shown CD8+CD57+ cell expansion by flow cytometry. Using genomic DNA as the template, TCR beta VDJ and CDR3 profiling was carried out. TCRdb independently ran MiXCR on the reads; one entry per CDR3 protein. Here the sample spans 150,000 to 200,000 distinct CDR3 sequences, 45% to 55% being singletons. Sequencing was carried out using sorted CD4+, CD8+, or CD8+CD57+ T cells (not recorded which) from PBMCs. These receptors all stem from a human donor with aplastic anemia.

The chain is built from TRBV30 and TRBJ2-7, with 10 bases identical to TRBD1. The CDR3 is made up of 13 amino acids. CDR1 GTSNPN and CDR2 SVGIG come from the germline V gene (reference sequence). The V gene end was trimmed by 4 bases and the J gene end by 6 bases; junction bases not matched to a gene: 6. CDR3 sequence: CAWTLRQGAEQYF. The DNA of the CDR3 is TGTGCCTGGACCCTCCGACAGGGGGCCGAGCAGTACTTC.

This chain connects TRBV7-9 to TRBJ1-2; unclear D gene. The CDR3 spans 14 residues. The V and J ends lost 0 bases and 8 bases respectively, with 13 bases between them. Germline V gene data show CDR1 as SEHNR and CDR2 as FQNEAQ (reference sequence). CDR3 DNA sequence: TGTGCCAGCAGCTTAGCTAGTCCCGAGGGCGGCTACACCTTC. Protein product: CASSLASPEGGYTF. The whole variable domain, remainder taken from reference TRBV7-9 and TRBJ1-2, is DTGVSQNPRHKITKRGQNVTFRCDPISEHNRLYWYRQTLGQGPEFLTYFQNEAQLEKSRLLSDRFSAERPKGSFSTLEIQRTEQGDSAMYLCASSLASPEGGYTFGSGTRLTVV.

There are a few counts of this clonotype. This rearrangement joins TRBV24-1 to TRBJ1-2; D is ambiguous. V lost 9 bases to trimming and J lost 4 bases, with 11 bases between them. CDR1 and CDR2 from the germline V gene are KGHDR and SFDVKD. The CDR3 is made up of 12 amino acids. CDR3 DNA: TGTGCCACCTATTGGACGGTCTATGGCTACACCTTC. This translates into CATYWTVYGYTF.

This clonotype was seen a single time. This chain connects TRBV10-2 to TRBJ2-3; 13 nucleotides agree with TRBD2. CDR1 is WSHSY, CDR2 SAAADI, per germline. The CDR3 runs 16 residues. V lost 5 bases to trimming and J lost 4 bases; unmatched junction nucleotides: 6. This CDR3 reads CASSWGLAGWADTQYF. CDR3 nucleotide sequence: TGCGCCAGCAGTTGGGGACTAGCGGGGTGGGCAGATACGCAGTATTTT.

The gene calls are TRBV19 and TRBJ1-2; 7 nucleotides align to TRBD1. The CDR3 is 14 amino acids. The germline V gene has CDR1 LNHDA and CDR2 SQIVND (reference sequence). CDR3 sequence reads: CDGRYRGTNYGYTF. For the CDR3, the DNA is TGTGACGGTCGGTACAGGGGTACTAACTATGGCTACACCTTC.

This chain joins TRBV19 and TRBJ2-1; D could derive from TRBD1 or TRBD2 (5 bases each). Between the trimmed V and J ends, which lost 2 bases and 6 bases, there was a span of 8 bases. The CDR3 extends over 13 amino acids. Germline V lookup: CDR1 LNHDA, CDR2 SQIVND (reference sequence). This CDR3 is CASSIQGPNEQFF. The DNA of the CDR3 is TGTGCCAGTAGTATACAGGGACCCAATGAGCAGTTCTTC.

The V gene is TRBV27, the J gene TRBJ2-3; D gene ambiguous. V dropped 8 bases and J dropped 4 bases, with 13 bases sitting between them. The CDR3 contains 13 residues. The germline V gene has CDR1 MNHEY and CDR2 SMNVEV (reference sequence). Here the CDR3 DNA reads TGTGCCAGCGGATGGGTTGGGGCAGATACGCAGTATTTT. It specifies CASGWVGADTQYF.

For this clonotype: Being one base from a much bigger clone, this may be a read error. The chain couples TRBV10-3 to TRBJ2-7, with D unclear. From germline, CDR1 is ENHRY and CDR2 SYGVKD. This CDR3 has 12 residues. CDR3 in DNA: TGTGCCAGCATGGGGTTACTCTACGCGCAGTACTTC. Its translation is CASMGLLYAQYF.

This clonotype appeared once. A read error may produce the germline difference seen at one junction end. V usage is TRBV9 and J usage is TRBJ2-3, with TRBD2 matching 9 bases. CDR3 length equals 14 residues. Germline assignment: CDR1 SGDLS and CDR2 YYNGEE. The CDR3 loop reads CASSVGLAPDTKYF. The CDR3 nucleotides are TGTGCCAGCAGCGTTGGACTAGCGCCAGATACGAAGTATTTT.

Many counts were recorded for this clonotype. The rearrangement joins TRBV24-1 to TRBJ2-1; the match to TRBD2 covers 7 bases. The junction had 7 bases not matched to a gene; V was cut back by 4 bases and J by 5 bases. The germline V gene encodes CDR1 KGHDR and CDR2 SFDVKD. The CDR3 consists of 15 residues. This chain's CDR3 is CATSDLGLSNNEQFF. The CDR3 nucleotides read TGTGCCACCAGTGACCTGGGACTATCCAACAATGAGCAGTTCTTC.

This rearrangement joins TRBV5-1 to TRBJ2-1; 12 bases line up with TRBD2. Trimming removed 4 bases from V and 6 bases from J; junction bases left unmatched: 8. Germline CDR1 SGHRS, CDR2 YFSETQ. This CDR3 contains 16 residues. In nucleotides, the CDR3 is TGCGCCAGCAGCCAAGACCTAGCGGGAGGGATCAATGAGCAGTTCTTC. Translated: CASSQDLAGGINEQFF.

This clonotype came up many times. The chain employs TRBV20-1 and TRBJ2-7; D call uncertain. CDR3 length equals 16 residues. Germline V gives CDR1 DFQATT, CDR2 SNEGSKA (reference sequence). V was trimmed by 0 bases and J by 2 bases, leaving 17 bases between them. CDR3 residues: CSARDNSAHKTYEQYF. The CDR3 DNA reads as TGCAGTGCTAGAGATAATTCAGCGCACAAGACCTACGAGCAGTACTTC.

V is TRBV10-3 and J is TRBJ2-5; D tentatively reads TRBD1 or TRBD2 (5 bases each). The CDR3 covers 14 residues. V was cut by 4 bases and J by 2 bases, with 11 bases left in between. The V gene's germline CDR1 is ENHRY and CDR2 SYGVKD. The CDR3 loop reads CAISVGTEQETQYF. The CDR3, as DNA: TGTGCCATCAGTGTAGGGACGGAACAAGAGACCCAGTACTTC.

For this clonotype: This may come from a read error, since a much larger clone is one base off. This chain links TRBV12-5 with TRBJ2-5; 10 nucleotides line up with TRBD2. V was clipped by 0 bases and J by 0 bases; unmatched bases: 7. Germline V CDR1 and CDR2: LGHNT, FRNRAP. CDR3 length equals 18 residues. CDR3 sequence reads: CASGLVRTSGIHQETQYF. The DNA for the CDR3 is TGTGCTAGTGGTTTGGTACGTACTAGCGGGATCCACCAAGAGACCCAGTACTTC.

V gene TRBV29-1 combines with J gene TRBJ2-7, with D unresolved. The V gene lost 4 bases and the J gene lost 2 bases, with 6 bases spanning the gap. Germline-derived CDR1 and CDR2 are SQVTM and ANQGSEA. The CDR3 totals 11 residues. CDR3 residues: CSVAGPYEQYF. CDR3 nucleotides: TGCAGCGTTGCGGGTCCCTACGAGCAGTACTTC.

The chain recombines TRBV10-1 with TRBJ1-1; D is unresolved. Germline CDR1 WNHNN, CDR2 SYGVQD (reference sequence). With 3 bases removed from V and 0 bases from J, the gap between germline ends came to 17 bases. This CDR3 has 17 amino acids. The CDR3 nucleotides read TGCGCCAGCAGTGACAACAGAGCCTCCTACATGAACACTGAAGCTTTCTTT. Translating it yields CASSDNRASYMNTEAFF.

The V call is TRBV19, the J call TRBJ1-2, with 7 bases matching TRBD1. The CDR3 is 15 residues long. V shed 4 bases, J shed 0 bases, and the junction held 5 bases outside the gene matches. CDR1 is LNHDA and CDR2 is SQIVND in the germline V gene (reference sequence). CDR3 DNA: TGTGCCAGTAGTAGCCCGGGACAGACTAACTATGGCTACACCTTC. Amino acid sequence: CASSSPGQTNYGYTF.

This clonotype was observed at least ten times. J is TRBJ1-1 and V is TRBV7-9; D is perhaps TRBD1 (5 bases). Trimming removed 0 bases from V and 5 bases from J, with 10 bases in between. Germline CDR1 SEHNR, CDR2 FQNEAQ (reference sequence). CDR3 length equals 14 residues. The CDR3 spells CASSLAGGWTEAFF. CDR3 DNA: TGTGCCAGCAGCTTAGCGGGGGGATGGACTGAAGCTTTCTTT.

V gene TRBV15 combines with J gene TRBJ2-5; D not certain. V was trimmed by 0 bases and J by 4 bases, leaving 15 bases between them. CDR3 length: 16 residues. Germline V CDR1 and CDR2: LNHNV, YYDKDF (reference sequence). CDR3 sequence reads: CATSRDRVSSGETQYF. The CDR3 DNA reads as TGTGCCACCAGCAGAGATCGGGTGTCTAGTGGAGAGACCCAGTACTTC.

This sequence joins TRBV7-2 and TRBJ2-2; the D is unclear. Trimming left V 1 base short and J 9 bases short, with 12 bases between. The germline V gene encodes CDR1 SGHTA and CDR2 FQGNSA. The CDR3 totals 14 residues. CDR3 in DNA: TGTGCCAGCAGCTTAGATGGTACCTCAAGGGAGCTGTTTTTT. Amino acids: CASSLDGTSRELFF.

The sample holds a few counts of this clonotype. The chain recombines TRBV7-2 with TRBJ2-7, with D possibly being TRBD1 (5 bases). The CDR3 spans 12 residues. Trimming removed 0 bases from V and 7 bases from J, with 7 bases in between. Germline CDR1 reads SGHTA; CDR2 reads FQGNSA. CDR3 sequence: CASSLAQGEQYF. CDR3 coding DNA: TGTGCCAGCAGCTTAGCGCAGGGTGAGCAGTACTTC.

The CDR3 nucleotides are TGCAGCGTTGAGGGGGAAGGCGCCTACAATGAGCAGTTCTTC. Residues: CSVEGEGAYNEQFF. This chain links TRBV29-1 with TRBJ2-1; D possibly matches TRBD1 or TRBD2 (5 bases each). V was trimmed by 3 bases and J by 2 bases, leaving 11 bases between them. The CDR3 spans 14 residues. From germline, CDR1 is SQVTM and CDR2 ANQGSEA.

The chain joins TRBV10-3 to TRBJ2-5; D is perhaps TRBD1 (5 bases). Looked up from germline, CDR1 is ENHRY and CDR2 is SYGVKD. The germline V and J ends were trimmed by 10 bases and 2 bases, with 20 bases remaining between them. CDR3 length: 15 residues. This CDR3 reads CASSTLVGVQETQYF. CDR3 nucleotide sequence: TGTGCCAGCAGCACGCTTGTAGGGGTGCAAGAGACCCAGTACTTC.

Ten or more counts support this clonotype. The chain is built from TRBV7-9 and TRBJ1-1, with D maybe TRBD1 (6 bases). Germline CDR1 reads SEHNR; CDR2 reads FQNEAQ (reference sequence). CDR3 length equals 16 residues. V was cut by 6 bases and J by 5 bases, with 22 bases left in between. CDR3 DNA sequence: TGTGCCAGCAGACCCTTCGGGGGGGGGCGACGGACTGAAGCTTTCTTT. Its translation is CASRPFGGGRRTEAFF.

The gene calls are TRBV20-1 and TRBJ2-7; TRBD1 or TRBD2 may be the D gene (5 bases each). This CDR3 contains 13 residues. Germline loops: CDR1 DFQATT, CDR2 SNEGSKA (reference sequence). With 6 bases removed from V and 5 bases from J, the gap between germline ends came to 17 bases. CDR3 region: CSASRDGDDEQYF. In DNA, the CDR3 is TGCAGTGCCAGCCGGGACGGGGACGACGAGCAGTACTTC.

The chain recombines TRBV25-1 with TRBJ1-4; possible D gene TRBD1, 6 bases. The ends were cut back, 6 bases at V and 5 bases at J, with 13 bases in the middle. The CDR3 extends over 14 amino acids. Germline V gene lookup returns CDR1 MGHDK and CDR2 SYGVNS. CDR3 bases: TGTGCCAGCAGGGACAACGGACAGAATGAAAAACTGTTTTTT. This codes for CASRDNGQNEKLFF.

This clonotype was counted at least ten times. V is TRBV10-1 and J is TRBJ2-7, with a tentative D call TRBD1 (6 bases). V dropped 2 bases and J dropped 3 bases, with 11 bases sitting between them. The germline gives CDR1 WNHNN, CDR2 SYGVQD (reference sequence). This CDR3 contains 14 residues. As DNA, the CDR3 is TGCGCCAGCAGTGAGGTACTAGGGGGCTACGAGCAGTACTTC. Protein product: CASSEVLGGYEQYF.

There are many counts of this clonotype. The chain couples TRBV11-2 to TRBJ2-2; the D is unclear. V was pared by 5 bases and J by 1 base, with 8 bases between. The CDR3 sequence is 14 residues long. Germline loops: CDR1 SGHAT, CDR2 FQNNGV. CDR3 bases: TGTGCCAGCAGCCCTGTGCAGAACACCGGGGAGCTGTTTTTT. Translation gives CASSPVQNTGELFF.

On this clonotype: Possible read error: a much larger clone is one base away. V is TRBV5-1 and J is TRBJ2-1, with a tentative D call TRBD2 (6 bases). Germline lookup yields CDR1 SGHRS and CDR2 YFSETQ. The length of the CDR3 is 14 residues. CDR3 protein: CASSPRTNSNEQSF. CDR3 sequence (DNA): TGCGCCAGCAGCCCCCGGACTAATTCCAATGAGCAGTCCTTC.

This clonotype was seen only a few times. The CDR3 sequence is CASRGLAGGAGELFF. The CDR3 nucleotides read TGTGCCAGCAGGGGACTAGCGGGAGGGGCCGGGGAGCTGTTTTTT. The gene calls are TRBV2 and TRBJ2-2; TRBD2 matches at 16 bases. This CDR3 comprises 15 residues. Germline V lookup: CDR1 SNHLY, CDR2 FYNNEI. Trimming took 6 bases from V and 6 from J; bases not matched to a gene: 1.

V usage is TRBV24-1 and J usage is TRBJ2-3, with D hard to call. V lost 7 bases, J lost 6 bases, and 7 bases lay in between. Per the germline V gene, CDR1 is KGHDR and CDR2 is SFDVKD. The CDR3 totals 11 residues. CDR3 sequence: CATRDSDTQYF. CDR3 DNA: TGTGCCACCAGGGATAGTGATACGCAGTATTTT.

This clonotype was detected ten times or more. CDR3 sequence: CASSLAGWVPRDYGYTF. Written as DNA, the CDR3 is TGTGCCAGCAGCTTGGCCGGATGGGTCCCACGAGACTATGGCTACACCTTC. V and J are TRBV5-4 and TRBJ1-2, with D unresolved. Trimming took 0 bases from V and 3 from J, leaving 18 bases between them. The germline V gene has CDR1 SGHNT and CDR2 YYREEE (reference sequence). The CDR3 is 17 residues long.